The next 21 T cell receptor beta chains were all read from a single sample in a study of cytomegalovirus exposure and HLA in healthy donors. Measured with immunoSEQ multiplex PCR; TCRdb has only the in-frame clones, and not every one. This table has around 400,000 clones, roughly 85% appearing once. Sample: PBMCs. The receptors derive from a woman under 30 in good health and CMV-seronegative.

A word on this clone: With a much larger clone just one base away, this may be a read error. The CDR3 DNA reads as TGTGCCAGCAGCTCGTTCACAGATACGCAGTATTTT. Protein: CASSSFTDTQYF. The genes are TRBV11-2 and TRBJ2-3; D ambiguous. The germline V and J ends were trimmed by 4 bases and 2 bases, with 4 bases remaining between them. Germline V CDR1 and CDR2: SGHAT, FQNNGV. This CDR3 has 12 residues. Supplemented by reference TRBV11-2 and TRBJ2-3, the full variable domain reads EAGVAQSPRYKIIEKRQSVAFWCNPISGHATLYWYQQILGQGPKLLIQFQNNGVVDDSQLPKDRFSAERLKGVDSTLKIQPAKLEDSAVYLCASSSFTDTQYFGPGTRLTVL.

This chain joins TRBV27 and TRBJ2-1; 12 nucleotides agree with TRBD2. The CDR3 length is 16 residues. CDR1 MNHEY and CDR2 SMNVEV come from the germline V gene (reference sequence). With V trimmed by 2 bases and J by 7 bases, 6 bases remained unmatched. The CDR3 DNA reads TGTGCCAGCAGTTTAGGGGCTAGCGGGAGGGTAAATGAGCAGTTCTTC. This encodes CASSLGASGRVNEQFF.

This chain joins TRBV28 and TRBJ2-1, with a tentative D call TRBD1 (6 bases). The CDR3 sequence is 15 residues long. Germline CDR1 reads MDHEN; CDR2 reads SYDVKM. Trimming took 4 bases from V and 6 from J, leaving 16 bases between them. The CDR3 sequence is CASSSSPGHINEQFF. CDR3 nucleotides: TGTGCCAGCAGTTCGTCACCGGGACATATCAATGAGCAGTTCTTC. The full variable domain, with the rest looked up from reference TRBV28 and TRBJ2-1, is DVKVTQSSRYLVKRTGEKVFLECVQDMDHENMFWYRQDPGLGLRLIYFSYDVKMKEKGDIPEGYSVSREKKERFSLILESASTNQTSMYLCASSSSPGHINEQFFGPGTRLTVL.

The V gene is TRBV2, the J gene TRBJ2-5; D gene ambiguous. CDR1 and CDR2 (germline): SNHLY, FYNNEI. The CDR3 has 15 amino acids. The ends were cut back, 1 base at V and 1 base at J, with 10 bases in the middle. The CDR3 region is CASSEGLSSQETQYF. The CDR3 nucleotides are TGTGCCAGCAGTGAAGGACTGAGTTCCCAAGAGACCCAGTACTTC.

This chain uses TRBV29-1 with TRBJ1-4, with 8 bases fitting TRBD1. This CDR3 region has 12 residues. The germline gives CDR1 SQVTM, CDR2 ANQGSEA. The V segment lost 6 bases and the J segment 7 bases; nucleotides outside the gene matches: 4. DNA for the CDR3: TGCAGCGTACGACAGGGGAGTGAAAAACTGTTTTTT. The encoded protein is CSVRQGSEKLFF.

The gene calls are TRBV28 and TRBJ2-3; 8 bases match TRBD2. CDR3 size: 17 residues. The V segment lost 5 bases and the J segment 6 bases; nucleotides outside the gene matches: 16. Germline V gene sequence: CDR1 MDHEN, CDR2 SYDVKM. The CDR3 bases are TGTGCCAGCAGTCCGTCTCACGGGGGGGCCATATGGGATACGCAGTATTTT. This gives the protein CASSPSHGGAIWDTQYF.

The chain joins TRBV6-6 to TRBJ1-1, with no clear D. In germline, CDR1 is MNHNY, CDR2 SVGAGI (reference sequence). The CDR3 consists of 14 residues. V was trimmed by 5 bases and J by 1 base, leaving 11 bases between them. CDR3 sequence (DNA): TGTGCCAGCAGTGATACAGTGCGGAACACTGAAGCTTTCTTT. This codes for CASSDTVRNTEAFF.

As DNA, the CDR3 is TGTGCCAGCTCCCCGGGACAGGGGGCAGGAAACACTGAAGCTTTCTTT. Amino acids: CASSPGQGAGNTEAFF. The chain combines TRBV18 with TRBJ1-1; 12 bases are a match to TRBD1. The junction had 7 bases not matched to a gene; V was cut back by 6 bases and J by 2 bases. The CDR3 has 16 amino acids. Germline lookup yields CDR1 KGHSH and CDR2 LQKENI.

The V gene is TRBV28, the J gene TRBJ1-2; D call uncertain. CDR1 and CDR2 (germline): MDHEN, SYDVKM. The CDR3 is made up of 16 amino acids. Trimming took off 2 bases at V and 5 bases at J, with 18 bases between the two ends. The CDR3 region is CASSLRLGSRRYGYTF. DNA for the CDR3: TGTGCCAGCAGTTTAAGGCTGGGCAGTAGAAGGTATGGCTACACCTTC.

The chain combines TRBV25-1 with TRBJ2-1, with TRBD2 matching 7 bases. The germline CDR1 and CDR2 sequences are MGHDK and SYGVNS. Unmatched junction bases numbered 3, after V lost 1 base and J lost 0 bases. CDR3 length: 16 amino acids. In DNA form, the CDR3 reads TGTGCCAGCAGTGAATTAGGCGGGAGCTCCTACAATGAGCAGTTCTTC. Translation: CASSELGGSSYNEQFF.

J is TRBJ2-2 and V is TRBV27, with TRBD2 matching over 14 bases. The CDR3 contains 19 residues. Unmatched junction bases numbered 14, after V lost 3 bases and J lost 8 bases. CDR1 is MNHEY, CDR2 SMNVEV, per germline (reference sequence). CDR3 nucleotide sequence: TGTGCCAGCAGTTTTCGGGACGGACTAGCGGGAGGCTCGAGGGGGGAGCTGTTTTTT. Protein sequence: CASSFRDGLAGGSRGELFF.

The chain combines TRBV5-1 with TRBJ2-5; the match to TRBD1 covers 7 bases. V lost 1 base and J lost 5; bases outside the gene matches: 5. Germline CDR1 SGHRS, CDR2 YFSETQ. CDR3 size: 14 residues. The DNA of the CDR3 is TGCGCCAGCAGCTTGACAGGGGATGTGGAGACCCAGTACTTC. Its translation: CASSLTGDVETQYF.

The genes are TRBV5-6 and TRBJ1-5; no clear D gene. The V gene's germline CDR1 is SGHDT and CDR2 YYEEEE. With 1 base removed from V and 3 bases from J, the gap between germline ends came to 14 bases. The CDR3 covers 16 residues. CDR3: CASSLRTITPNQPQHF. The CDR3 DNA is TGTGCCAGCAGCTTGAGGACTATTACTCCCAATCAGCCCCAGCATTTT.

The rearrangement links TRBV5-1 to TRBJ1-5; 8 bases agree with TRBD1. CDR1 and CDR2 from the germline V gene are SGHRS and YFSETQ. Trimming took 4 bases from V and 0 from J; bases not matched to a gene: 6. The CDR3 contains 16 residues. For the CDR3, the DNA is TGCGCCAGCAGCGACGGGACAGGAGATAGCAATCAGCCCCAGCATTTT. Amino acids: CASSDGTGDSNQPQHF.

The CDR3 spells CASSQVQEKLFF. The CDR3 nucleotides read TGCGCCAGCAGCCAAGTTCAGGAAAAACTGTTTTTT. This chain uses TRBV4-1 with TRBJ1-4; D remains unclear. CDR1 is MGHRA, CDR2 YSYEKL, per germline. CDR3 size: 12 residues. The ends were cut back, 1 base at V and 8 bases at J, with 5 bases in the middle.

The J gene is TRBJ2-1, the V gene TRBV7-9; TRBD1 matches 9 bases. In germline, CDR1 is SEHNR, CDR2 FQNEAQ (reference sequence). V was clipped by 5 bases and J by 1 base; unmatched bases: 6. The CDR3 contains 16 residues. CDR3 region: CASSTTGTGSYNEQFF. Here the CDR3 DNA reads TGTGCCAGCAGCACGACCGGGACAGGGTCCTACAATGAGCAGTTCTTC.

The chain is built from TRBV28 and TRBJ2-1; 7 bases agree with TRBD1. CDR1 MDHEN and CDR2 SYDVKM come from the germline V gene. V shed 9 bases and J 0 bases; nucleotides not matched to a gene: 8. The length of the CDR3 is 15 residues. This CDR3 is CASTMRTGSYNEQFF. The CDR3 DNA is TGTGCCAGTACTATGCGGACAGGCTCCTACAATGAGCAGTTCTTC.

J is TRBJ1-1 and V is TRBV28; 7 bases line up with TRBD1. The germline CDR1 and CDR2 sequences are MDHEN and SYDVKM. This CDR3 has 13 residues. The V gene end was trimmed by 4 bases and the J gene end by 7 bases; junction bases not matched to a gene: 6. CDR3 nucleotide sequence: TGTGCCAGCAGTTACCAGGGACAGAATGAAGCTTTCTTT. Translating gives CASSYQGQNEAFF.

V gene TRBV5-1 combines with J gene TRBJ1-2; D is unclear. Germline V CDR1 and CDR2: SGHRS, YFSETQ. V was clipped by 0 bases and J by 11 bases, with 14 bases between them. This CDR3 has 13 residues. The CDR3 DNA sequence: TGCGCCAGCAGCTTGGAAGGGAGTCTGGATTACACCTTC. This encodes CASSLEGSLDYTF.

CDR3 residues: CASSRGYEQYF. CDR3 coding DNA: TGTGCCAGCAGTAGGGGCTACGAGCAGTACTTC. The chain combines TRBV25-1 with TRBJ2-7; a possible D gene is TRBD1 (5 bases). CDR3 length equals 11 residues. Trimming cost V 5 bases and J 3 bases, with 5 bases left between them. CDR1 and CDR2 from the germline V gene are MGHDK and SYGVNS.

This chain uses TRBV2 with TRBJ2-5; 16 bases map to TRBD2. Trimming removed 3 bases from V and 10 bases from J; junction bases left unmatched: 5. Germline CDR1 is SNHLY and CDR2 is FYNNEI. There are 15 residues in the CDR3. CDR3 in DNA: TGTGCCAGCAGTGATGGGACTAGCGGGAGGGAGGACCAGTACTTC. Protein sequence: CASSDGTSGREDQYF.